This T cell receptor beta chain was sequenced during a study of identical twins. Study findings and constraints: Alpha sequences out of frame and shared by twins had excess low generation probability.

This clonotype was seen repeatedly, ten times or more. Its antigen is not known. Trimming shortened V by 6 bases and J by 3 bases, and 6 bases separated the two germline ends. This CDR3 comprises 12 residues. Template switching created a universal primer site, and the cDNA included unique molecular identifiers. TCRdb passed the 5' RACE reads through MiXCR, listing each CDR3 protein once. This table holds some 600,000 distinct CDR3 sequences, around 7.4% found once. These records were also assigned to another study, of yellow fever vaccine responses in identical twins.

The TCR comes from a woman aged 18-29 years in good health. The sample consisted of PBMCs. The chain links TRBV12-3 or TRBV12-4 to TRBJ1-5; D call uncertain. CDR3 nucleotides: TGTGCCAGCAGAACTCTCAATCAGCCCCAGCATTTT. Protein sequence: CASRTLNQPQHF.